Presented here are 20 T cell receptor beta chains from one specimen sequenced in a study of blood T cells in healthy people across ages. A J-beta primer mix and a sample-barcoded 5' primer were used in a second PCR of about 6 to 12 cycles. In TCRdb, the 5' RACE reads were re-called with MiXCR into one record per CDR3 protein. The table lists about 1.6 million distinct CDR3 sequences, almost 35% of them singletons. The sequenced material came from blood. The receptors come from a woman in her twenties or thirties in good health.

This chain links TRBV28 with TRBJ2-5; D may be TRBD1 or TRBD2 (6 bases each). V was trimmed by 4 bases and J by 6 bases, leaving 12 bases between them. CDR1 is MDHEN, CDR2 SYDVKM, per germline. This CDR3 is 13 amino acids long. The CDR3 DNA reads TGTGCCAGCAGTTCCGGGGGACAAAAGACCCAGTACTTC. Its translation: CASSSGGQKTQYF.

The V and J genes are TRBV29-1 and TRBJ2-7; possibly TRBD1 for D (6 bases). Trimming took off 5 bases at V and 0 bases at J, with 17 bases between the two ends. Germline lookup yields CDR1 SQVTM and CDR2 ANQGSEA. This CDR3 is 15 amino acids long. CDR3 bases: TGCAGCGTTATAGGGCAGGGGACCCTCTCCTACGAGCAGTACTTC. Its protein product is CSVIGQGTLSYEQYF.

In this sample, this clonotype turned up once. The germline gene is not matched at one end of the junction; a read error may be the cause. The rearrangement links TRBV3-1 to TRBJ1-3; D remains unclear. Germline values: CDR1 LGHDT, CDR2 YNNKEL (reference sequence). This CDR3 is 15 amino acids long. CDR3 residues: CASSQVEFAGNTIYF. CDR3 nucleotide sequence: TGTGCTAGCAGCCAAGTGGAGTTTGCTGGAAACACCATATATTTT.

This clonotype has a handful of counts. This sequence joins TRBV9 and TRBJ2-1; D remains unclear. The CDR3 extends over 12 amino acids. Germline V gives CDR1 SGDLS, CDR2 YYNGEE. V lost 0 bases and J lost 11, with 9 bases in between. CDR3 DNA: TGTGCCAGCAGCGTAGGGCTTGGACAGCAGTTCTTC. The encoded protein is CASSVGLGQQFF.

The gene calls are TRBV7-9 and TRBJ1-4, with D possibly being TRBD1 (5 bases). Germline V gene lookup returns CDR1 SEHNR and CDR2 FQNEAQ (reference sequence). V gave up 3 bases and J gave up 14 bases, with 16 bases separating them. The CDR3 sequence is 13 residues long. In DNA form, the CDR3 reads TGTGCCAGCAGCTTGGGCACAGGTAGTACCCTGTTTTTT. It specifies CASSLGTGSTLFF.

This chain links TRBV20-1 with TRBJ2-3; 7 bases agree with TRBD2. The length of the CDR3 is 15 residues. CDR1 and CDR2 from the germline V gene are DFQATT and SNEGSKA (reference sequence). J lost 2 bases, V lost 0 bases, and 5 bases had no gene match. The CDR3: CSARDGAGPTDTQYF. In DNA, the CDR3 is TGCAGTGCTAGAGACGGAGCGGGGCCCACAGATACGCAGTATTTT.

V and J are TRBV12-3 or TRBV12-4 and TRBJ1-2; D might be TRBD1 (5 bases). The V and J ends lost 6 bases and 4 bases respectively, with 21 bases between them. This CDR3 spans 16 amino acids. Here the CDR3 DNA reads TGTGCCAGCAGCCCCACGGGAGGGGTGGCGGTCTATGGCTACACCTTC. This sequence encodes CASSPTGGVAVYGYTF.

There are a few counts of this clonotype. CDR3 nucleotides: TGCGCCAGCAGCCCTACGGACAGGGAGAACACTGAAGCTTTCTTT. This encodes CASSPTDRENTEAFF. J is TRBJ1-1 and V is TRBV4-1; 8 bases map to TRBD1. Per germline, CDR1 MGHRA and CDR2 YSYEKL. There are 15 residues in the CDR3. Losses at the gene ends were 4 bases for V and 1 base for J; bases not matched to a gene: 5.

This clonotype has only a few counts. V gene TRBV20-1 combines with J gene TRBJ2-5, with TRBD2 identical over 8 bases. Germline-derived CDR1 and CDR2 are DFQATT and SNEGSKA (reference sequence). The CDR3 loop spans 15 amino acids. With V trimmed by 3 bases and J by 2 bases, 8 bases remained unmatched. Here the CDR3 DNA reads TGCAGTGCTAGTCCCCGATCGGGGGGGCAAGAGACCCAGTACTTC. It specifies CSASPRSGGQETQYF.

In this sample, this clonotype turned up a few times. The chain couples TRBV7-7 to TRBJ2-5; D is unclear. The end of the DNA aligns better with TRBJ2-7, so the J call may be wrong. The CDR3 length is 13 residues. Germline V CDR1 and CDR2: SSHAT, FNYEAQ (reference sequence). CDR3 DNA sequence: TGTGCCAGCAGCTTAGGGGCGGAGTACGAGCAGTACTTC. Its protein is CASSLGAEYEQYF.

This sequence joins TRBV5-1 and TRBJ2-4; tentatively, D is TRBD1 (5 bases). The CDR3 covers 13 residues. Germline V lookup: CDR1 SGHRS, CDR2 YFSETQ. Trimming took 5 bases from V and 13 from J, leaving 19 bases between them. CDR3: CASSPDRGKEQYF. The CDR3 nucleotides read TGCGCCAGCAGTCCAGATAGGGGAAAGGAGCAGTACTTC.

Points on this clonotype: One end of the junction is discordant with germline, which a read error may explain. The chain links TRBV7-2 to TRBJ2-1; tentatively, D is TRBD2 (6 bases). This CDR3 region has 16 residues. CDR1 and CDR2 (germline): SGHTA, FQGNSA. CDR3 DNA sequence: TGTGCCAGCAGCTTAACGGGCGGGGCTTCCTACAATGGGCAGTTCTTC. Protein sequence: CASSLTGGASYNGQFF.

This clonotype was seen many times. The rearrangement links TRBV21-1 to TRBJ2-5; the table's D call of TRBD1 was not tested on the DNA. TRBV21-1 is labeled a pseudogene. The CDR3 has 15 residues. The CDR3 DNA is TGTGCCAGCAGCAAACCAGGACAGGGTGAAGAGACCCAGTACTTC. It encodes CASSKPGQGEETQYF.

J is TRBJ1-1 and V is TRBV7-2; possibly TRBD1 for D (5 bases). The CDR3 is made up of 14 amino acids. Germline V gives CDR1 SGHTA, CDR2 FQGNSA. The V end was cut by 5 bases, the J end by 0 bases, with 10 bases between. CDR3: CASSRDRLNTEAFF. DNA of the CDR3: TGTGCCAGCAGCCGGGACCGGCTGAACACTGAAGCTTTCTTT.

This clonotype was detected a few times. Compared with germline, one end of the junction differs, possibly owing to a read error. The chain is built from TRBV7-2 and TRBJ1-1; D gene uncertain. This CDR3 spans 15 amino acids. Per germline, CDR1 SGHTA and CDR2 FQGNSA. This CDR3 is CASSLRLGRSTEAFF. CDR3 sequence (DNA): TGTGCTAGCAGCTTACGTTTGGGAAGGAGCACTGAAGCTTTCTTT. Together with reference TRBV7-2 and TRBJ1-1, the CDR3 gives the full variable domain: GAGVSQSPSNKVTEKGKDVELRCDPISGHTALYWYRQSLGQGLEFLIYFQGNSAPDKSGLPSDRFSAERTGGSVSTLTIQRTQQEDSAVYLCASSLRLGRSTEAFFGQGTRLTVV.

The chain joins TRBV20-1 to TRBJ1-1; D remains ambiguous. V was pared by 0 bases and J by 2 bases, with 7 bases between. Germline V gene data show CDR1 as DFQATT and CDR2 as SNEGSKA (reference sequence). The CDR3 is made up of 13 amino acids. CDR3 in DNA: TGCAGTGCTAGAGATCAGACAAACACTGAAGCTTTCTTT. This gives the protein CSARDQTNTEAFF.

The CDR3 DNA sequence: TGCAGTGCCCCGGACCCGGCTGAAATACGAACTGACGCTGAAGCTTTCTTT. Translated: CSAPDPAEIRTDAEAFF. The chain uses TRBV20-1 and TRBJ1-1; no clear D. Germline V gives CDR1 DFQATT, CDR2 SNEGSKA (reference sequence). Trimming pared 6 bases from V and 6 bases from J, leaving 29 bases between. The CDR3 runs to 17 residues.

This clonotype was seen more than once but under ten times. The junction does not match germline at one end; this may be a read error. The V gene is TRBV6-1, the J gene TRBJ1-2; 7 positions match TRBD1. CDR1 and CDR2 from the germline V gene are MNHNS and SASEGT. The CDR3 is made up of 14 amino acids. The CDR3: CANSEAARGYGYTF. The CDR3 DNA follows: TGTGCCAACAGTGAAGCGGCCAGGGGGTATGGCTACACCTTC.

J is TRBJ1-6 and V is TRBV7-9; D is perhaps TRBD1 (5 bases). Trimming took off 5 bases at V and 7 bases at J, with 12 bases between the two ends. CDR1 and CDR2 from the germline V gene are SEHNR and FQNEAQ (reference sequence). The length of the CDR3 is 14 residues. The CDR3, as DNA: TGTGCCAGCAGCCGGGGAGGGGACAATTCACCCCTCCACTTT. Protein: CASSRGGDNSPLHF. Looking up the rest from reference TRBV7-9 and TRBJ1-6 gives the full variable domain: DTGVSQNPRHKITKRGQNVTFRCDPISEHNRLYWYRQTLGQGPEFLTYFQNEAQLEKSRLLSDRFSAERPKGSFSTLEIQRTEQGDSAMYLCASSRGGDNSPLHFGNGTRLTVT.

The rearrangement joins TRBV7-3 to TRBJ2-4; weak D call: TRBD1 (6 bases). The J call may be wrong; the DNA end is better matched by TRBJ2-7. CDR3 length: 15 amino acids. Germline-derived CDR1 and CDR2 are SGHTA and FQGTGA. CDR3: CASSRTGKSLDEQYF. CDR3 DNA sequence: TGTGCCAGCAGCCGTACAGGGAAGAGTTTAGACGAGCAGTACTTC.